These 11 T cell receptor beta chains originate from one sample sequenced in a study of cytomegalovirus exposure and HLA in healthy donors. A multiplex PCR was run with 60 Vbeta primers and 13 Jbeta primers. Only in-frame clones appear in the TCRdb table, and some are missing; sequencing was by immunoSEQ multiplex PCR. There are approximately 160,000 clones in the sample; about two thirds occur only once, and just under 4.5% lies in the top ten. Sequencing was carried out using PBMCs. Receptors originate from a woman in her late teens or twenties in good health and CMV-seropositive.

The V and J genes are TRBV2 and TRBJ2-5; 12 nucleotides match TRBD2. This CDR3 is 16 amino acids long. J gave up 4 bases and V 0 bases, and 3 bases lay outside the gene matches. In germline, CDR1 is SNHLY, CDR2 FYNNEI. The CDR3 DNA sequence: TGTGCCAGCAGTGAAGCGTTGGGACTAGCGGGAGAGACCCAGTACTTC. Residues: CASSEALGLAGETQYF.

The rearrangement uses TRBV28 and TRBJ2-5; the match to TRBD2 covers 7 bases. CDR1 MDHEN and CDR2 SYDVKM come from the germline V gene. The CDR3 consists of 16 residues. The junction had 12 bases not matched to a gene; V was cut back by 3 bases and J by 5 bases. Here the CDR3 DNA reads TGTGCCAGCAGTTTCTATCGCGGGAGTCTTGAGGAGACCCAGTACTTC. It is translated as CASSFYRGSLEETQYF.

The gene calls are TRBV5-1 and TRBJ2-5, with 10 positions matching TRBD2. The J call may not be correct, given that the DNA end is closer to TRBJ2-7. Germline V CDR1 and CDR2: SGHRS, YFSETQ. CDR3 length: 16 amino acids. The CDR3 DNA sequence: TGCGCCAGCAGCTCAGATCCTAGCGGGAGTTTGTCCGAGCAGTACTTC. It encodes CASSSDPSGSLSEQYF.

This chain connects TRBV18 to TRBJ1-3; perhaps TRBD1 as D (5 bases). V was shortened by 3 bases and J by 1 base, with 7 bases between the two germline ends. CDR1 and CDR2 (germline): KGHSH, LQKENI. The CDR3 contains 14 residues. The CDR3 reads CASSPGTSGNTIYF. CDR3 nucleotide sequence: TGTGCCAGCTCACCCGGGACTTCTGGAAACACCATATATTTT.

Of note for this clone: The sample carries other DNA sequences with the same CDR3. CDR3 loop: CASSFQGGNTEAFF. CDR3 DNA sequence: TGTGCCAGCAGCTTCCAGGGCGGGAACACTGAAGCTTTCTTT. The chain has TRBV7-2 and TRBJ1-1; D perhaps matches TRBD1 (5 bases). Deletions cut 3 bases from V and 1 base from J, with 9 bases between. This CDR3 has 14 amino acids. Germline CDR1 and CDR2: SGHTA and FQGNSA.

This clone was observed a single time. The chain has TRBV20-1 and TRBJ2-7; D not resolved. The CDR3 sequence is 11 residues long. The ends were cut back, 7 bases at V and 3 bases at J, with 10 bases in the middle. The germline gives CDR1 DFQATT, CDR2 SNEGSKA (reference sequence). The CDR3 nucleotides are TGCAGTGTCGCCAGATACTACGAGCAGTACTTC. Translated, it gives CSVARYYEQYF.

The chain has TRBV25-1 and TRBJ2-1; TRBD1 is a possible D gene (6 bases). In germline, CDR1 is MGHDK, CDR2 SYGVNS. CDR3 length: 14 residues. V was cut by 6 bases and J by 4 bases, with 13 bases left in between. In DNA form, the CDR3 reads TGTGCCAGCAGACAGGGATTGAGTTACAATGAGCAGTTCTTC. Protein: CASRQGLSYNEQFF.

The genes are TRBV30 and TRBJ2-5; possibly TRBD1 for D (6 bases). V was trimmed by 3 bases and J by 1 base, leaving 18 bases between them. The CDR3 is made up of 16 amino acids. Germline V gene data show CDR1 as GTSNPN and CDR2 as SVGIG (reference sequence). The CDR3 sequence: CAWSHGQRGVQETQYF. The CDR3 region has the DNA TGTGCCTGGAGCCATGGACAGAGAGGGGTCCAAGAGACCCAGTACTTC.

In this sample, this clone turned up a few times. The chain carries TRBV6-1 and TRBJ1-2, with unresolved D. The length of the CDR3 is 13 residues. The germline gives CDR1 MNHNS, CDR2 SASEGT. The V and J ends lost 6 bases and 4 bases respectively, with 12 bases between them. CDR3 region: CASSRSESYGYTF. The CDR3 nucleotides are TGTGCCAGCAGCCGCTCGGAGTCCTATGGCTACACCTTC.

The chain recombines TRBV9 with TRBJ2-3; 14 bases align to TRBD2. Trimming at V came to 0 bases and at J to 6 bases, leaving 3 bases not matched to a gene. CDR1 and CDR2 (germline): SGDLS, YYNGEE. This CDR3 comprises 16 residues. The CDR3 coding sequence is TGTGCCAGCAGCGTAGGGGGACTAGCGGGGGTCGATACGCAGTATTTT. Residues: CASSVGGLAGVDTQYF.

This rearrangement joins TRBV2 to TRBJ2-3, with TRBD2 as a possible D gene (6 bases). This CDR3 comprises 16 residues. CDR1 and CDR2 from the germline V gene are SNHLY and FYNNEI. V dropped 8 bases and J dropped 0 bases, with 18 bases sitting between them. The CDR3 protein is CASLPPLAPSTDTQYF. As DNA, the CDR3 is TGTGCCAGCCTCCCCCCACTAGCCCCGAGCACAGATACGCAGTATTTT.